The next 14 T cell receptor beta chains were all read from a single sample in a study of glioma-infiltrating T cells. The iRepertoire nested amplicon-rescue multiplex PCR amplified TCR alpha and beta CDR3s from RNA. Each CDR3 protein gets one entry after TCRdb re-called the multiplex PCR reads with MiXCR. The table records roughly 200,000 distinct CDR3 sequences, over 25% of them present only once. What was sequenced was glioma tissue, nonneoplastic brain tissue, or PBMCs (not recorded which). The receptors here all came from a human donor with low-grade glioma or glioblastoma, undergoing nonglioma brain surgery, or in good health (not recorded which).

The chain uses TRBV12-3 or TRBV12-4 and TRBJ2-7; 8 nucleotides match TRBD2. Trimming at V came to 3 bases and at J to 1 base, leaving 5 bases not matched to a gene. The CDR3 is made up of 15 amino acids. The CDR3 sequence: CASSFPGTSSYEQYF. As DNA, the CDR3 is TGTGCCAGCAGTTTCCCCGGGACTAGTTCCTACGAGCAGTACTTC.

Ten or more counts support this clonotype. J is TRBJ2-7 and V is TRBV7-9, with D perhaps TRBD1 (6 bases). The germline V and J ends were trimmed by 5 bases and 0 bases, with 17 bases remaining between them. This CDR3 has 16 residues. CDR1 and CDR2 from the germline V gene are SEHNR and FQNEAQ (reference sequence). The CDR3 spells CASSPPYRVGSYEQYF. The CDR3 nucleotides read TGTGCCAGCAGCCCCCCCTACAGGGTGGGCTCCTACGAGCAGTACTTC.

This clonotype was counted ten times or more. The chain employs TRBV27 and TRBJ1-6; D is undetermined. This CDR3 comprises 14 residues. The germline gives CDR1 MNHEY, CDR2 SMNVEV (reference sequence). With 4 bases removed from V and 7 bases from J, the gap between germline ends came to 11 bases. The CDR3 is CASSYNGWNSPLHF. The CDR3 bases are TGTGCCAGCAGTTATAATGGGTGGAATTCACCCCTCCACTTT.

Regarding this clonotype: Possible read error: a much larger clone is one base away. This chain joins TRBV4-1 and TRBJ2-1; TRBD1 agrees at 11 bases. The germline V gene has CDR1 MGHRA and CDR2 YSYEKL. The CDR3 covers 18 residues. The CDR3 loop is CASSQDRDRGTVTREQCF. For the CDR3, the DNA is TGCGCCAGCAGCCAAGATCGGGACAGGGGGACGGTTACGCGAGAGCAGTGCTTC.

This clonotype was found many times. V is TRBV7-2 and J is TRBJ1-2; 9 bases fit TRBD1. Trimming cost V 5 bases and J 4 bases; bases outside gene matches: 8. CDR3 length equals 15 residues. Germline V gene lookup returns CDR1 SGHTA and CDR2 FQGNSA. The CDR3 protein is CASSERTGATYGYTF. The CDR3 DNA follows: TGTGCCAGCAGCGAACGGACAGGGGCGACCTATGGCTACACCTTC.

This clonotype appeared a few times. A much larger clone lies a single base off, so this may be a read error. This chain connects TRBV7-2 to TRBJ1-3; 9 bases agree with TRBD1. There are 16 residues in the CDR3. Germline V gives CDR1 SGHTA, CDR2 FQGNSA. Trimming removed 6 bases from V and 3 bases from J; junction bases left unmatched: 9. Written as DNA, the CDR3 is TGTGCCAGCAGATTCGGGACAGGGCTGTTTGGAAACACCATATATTTT. It encodes CASRFGTGLFGNTIYF.

Remarks on this clonotype: A much larger clone is a single base away; this may be a read error. This chain connects TRBV10-3 to TRBJ1-2, with unresolved D. CDR3 length equals 13 residues. Trimming stripped 6 bases from V and 2 bases from J, with 10 bases between. Germline V gene sequence: CDR1 ENHRY, CDR2 SYGVKD. In DNA, the CDR3 is TGTGCCATCAGAGAGCAGTCAAACTATGGCTACACCTTC. Amino acid sequence: CAIREQSNYGYTF.

This clonotype was found many times. The rearrangement uses TRBV6-1 and TRBJ2-7, with 8 bases lining up with TRBD1. V shed 10 bases and J 2 bases; nucleotides not matched to a gene: 10. The CDR3 has 14 residues. Germline-derived CDR1 and CDR2 are MNHNS and SASEGT. DNA of the CDR3: TGTGCCACAAATGGACAGGGTGGGCCCTACGAGCAGTACTTC. Its protein is CATNGQGGPYEQYF.

Concerning this clonotype: Just one base apart from a much larger clone, this may be a read error. This chain uses TRBV7-2 with TRBJ1-2, with a weak D call TRBD1 (5 bases). The CDR3 covers 12 residues. V lost 4 bases to trimming and J lost 7 bases, with 10 bases between them. Germline V gives CDR1 SGHTA, CDR2 FQGNSA. The CDR3 DNA follows: TGTGCCAGCAGCTACCAGACAGCTGGCTACACCTTC. Amino acid sequence: CASSYQTAGYTF.

This clonotype was recorded many times. Its ends do not fully match the called genes, so a read error is possible. The chain employs TRBV20-1 and TRBJ2-1; D is unclear. This CDR3 comprises 13 residues. CDR1 DFQATT and CDR2 SNEGSKA come from the germline V gene (reference sequence). The CDR3: CSARYTSFNEQFF. CDR3 bases: TGCAGTGCTAGATATACTTCCTTCAATGAGCAGTTCTTC.

This clonotype came up many times. One base away lies a much larger clone, so this may be a sequencing read error. Here the CDR3 reads CASSLVTGTDTQYF. The CDR3 DNA reads TGTGCCAGCAGCTTAGTGACTGGCACAGATACGCAGTATTTT. V usage is TRBV7-9 and J usage is TRBJ2-3; D not resolved. CDR1 is SEHNR and CDR2 is FQNEAQ in the germline V gene (reference sequence). The CDR3 sequence is 14 residues long. V was pared by 1 base and J by 1 base, with 6 bases between.

This clonotype was seen repeatedly, ten times or more. The gene calls are TRBV20-1 and TRBJ2-3; TRBD2 aligns across 7 bases. This CDR3 is 18 amino acids long. Losses at the gene ends were 1 base for V and 5 bases for J; bases not matched to a gene: 18. CDR1 and CDR2 from the germline V gene are DFQATT and SNEGSKA (reference sequence). The CDR3 sequence is CSARGNLGAGSVKDTQYF. In nucleotides, the CDR3 is TGCAGTGCTAGAGGAAATCTGGGAGCGGGATCCGTGAAAGATACGCAGTATTTT.

This clonotype was counted ten times or more. V is TRBV12-3 or TRBV12-4 and J is TRBJ1-5, with TRBD1 matching 9 bases. The CDR3 covers 16 residues. Germline trimming cut 4 bases from V and 3 bases from J; bases unmatched to any gene: 7. In DNA form, the CDR3 reads TGTGCCAGCAGTTCTTCTGGACAGGGGCACAATCAGCCCCAGCATTTT. It encodes CASSSSGQGHNQPQHF.

Concerning this clonotype itself: Sequence at one end of the junction differs from germline and may be a read error. The rearrangement joins TRBV20-1 to TRBJ2-3; D not resolved. Per germline, CDR1 DFQATT and CDR2 SNEGSKA (reference sequence). This CDR3 is 14 amino acids long. CDR3 sequence reads: CSARTLSITDTQYF. The CDR3 DNA reads as TGCAGTGCTAGGACACTATCTATCACAGATACGCAATATTTT.